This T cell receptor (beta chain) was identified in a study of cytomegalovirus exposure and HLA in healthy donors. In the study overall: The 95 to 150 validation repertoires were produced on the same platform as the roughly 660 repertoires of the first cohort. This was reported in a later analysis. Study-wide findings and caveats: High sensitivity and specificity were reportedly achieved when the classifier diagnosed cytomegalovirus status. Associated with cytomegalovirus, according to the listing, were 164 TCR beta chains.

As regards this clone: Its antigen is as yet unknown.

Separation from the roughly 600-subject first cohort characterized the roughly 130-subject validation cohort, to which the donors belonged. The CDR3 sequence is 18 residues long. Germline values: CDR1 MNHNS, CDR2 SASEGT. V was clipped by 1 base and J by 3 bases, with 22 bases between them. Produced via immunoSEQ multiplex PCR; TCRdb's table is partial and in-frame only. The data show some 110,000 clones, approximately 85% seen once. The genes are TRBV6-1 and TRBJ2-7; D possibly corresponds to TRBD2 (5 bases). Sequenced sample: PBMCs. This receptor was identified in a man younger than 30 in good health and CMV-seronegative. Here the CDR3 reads CASSEGTPPLELNYEQYF. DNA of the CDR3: TGTGCCAGCAGTGAAGGGACTCCACCCTTAGAACTGAACTACGAGCAGTACTTC.